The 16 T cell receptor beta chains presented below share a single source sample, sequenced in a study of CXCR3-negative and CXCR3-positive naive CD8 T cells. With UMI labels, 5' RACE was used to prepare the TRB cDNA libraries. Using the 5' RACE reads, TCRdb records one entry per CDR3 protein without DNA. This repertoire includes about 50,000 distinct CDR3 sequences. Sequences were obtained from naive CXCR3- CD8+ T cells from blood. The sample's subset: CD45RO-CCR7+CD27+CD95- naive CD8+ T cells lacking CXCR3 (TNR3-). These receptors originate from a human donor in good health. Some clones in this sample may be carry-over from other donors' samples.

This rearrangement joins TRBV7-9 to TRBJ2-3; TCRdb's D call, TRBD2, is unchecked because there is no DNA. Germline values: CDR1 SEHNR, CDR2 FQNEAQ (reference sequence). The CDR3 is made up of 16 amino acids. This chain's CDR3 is CASSPIAGGRTDTQYF.

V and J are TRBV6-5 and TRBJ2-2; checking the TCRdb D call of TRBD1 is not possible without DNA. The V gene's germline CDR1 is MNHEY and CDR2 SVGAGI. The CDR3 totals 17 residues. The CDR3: CASSYPQGEVDTGELFF.

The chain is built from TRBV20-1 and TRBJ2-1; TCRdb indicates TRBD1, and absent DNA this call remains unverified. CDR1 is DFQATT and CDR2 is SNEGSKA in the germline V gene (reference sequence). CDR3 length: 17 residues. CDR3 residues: CSARVKGTGGFHNEQFF.

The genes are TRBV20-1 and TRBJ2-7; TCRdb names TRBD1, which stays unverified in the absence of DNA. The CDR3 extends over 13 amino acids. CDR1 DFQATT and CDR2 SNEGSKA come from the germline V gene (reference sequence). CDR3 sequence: CSARGQGAYEQYF.

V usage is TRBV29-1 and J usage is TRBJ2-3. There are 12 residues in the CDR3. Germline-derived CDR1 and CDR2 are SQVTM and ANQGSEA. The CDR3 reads CSVVLATDTQYF.

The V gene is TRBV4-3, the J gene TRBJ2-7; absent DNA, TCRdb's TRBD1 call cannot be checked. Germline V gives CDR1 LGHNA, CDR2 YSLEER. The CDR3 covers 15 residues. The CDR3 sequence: CASSQELGQSYEQYF.

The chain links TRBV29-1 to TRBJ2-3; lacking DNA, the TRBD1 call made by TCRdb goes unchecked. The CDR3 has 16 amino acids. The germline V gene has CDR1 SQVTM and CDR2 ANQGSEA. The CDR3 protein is CSVDWRQGVSTDTQYF.

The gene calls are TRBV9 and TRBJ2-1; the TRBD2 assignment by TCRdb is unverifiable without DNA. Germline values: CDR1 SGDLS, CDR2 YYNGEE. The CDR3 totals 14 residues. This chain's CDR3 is CASSPAGRGNEQFF.

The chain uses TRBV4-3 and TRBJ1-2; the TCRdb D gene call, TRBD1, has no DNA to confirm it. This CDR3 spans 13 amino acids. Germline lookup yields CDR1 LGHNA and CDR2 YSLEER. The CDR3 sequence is CASSPHRGSGYTF.

The CDR3: CASSYRTQLEAFF. The V gene is TRBV28, the J gene TRBJ1-1. CDR3 length equals 13 residues. Per germline, CDR1 MDHEN and CDR2 SYDVKM. Filled out from reference TRBV28 and TRBJ1-1, the complete variable domain reads DVKVTQSSRYLVKRTGEKVFLECVQDMDHENMFWYRQDPGLGLRLIYFSYDVKMKEKGDIPEGYSVSREKKERFSLILESASTNQTSMYLCASSYRTQLEAFFGQGTRLTVV.

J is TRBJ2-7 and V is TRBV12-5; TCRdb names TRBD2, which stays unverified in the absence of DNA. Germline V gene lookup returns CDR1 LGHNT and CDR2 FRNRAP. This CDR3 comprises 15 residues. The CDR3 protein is CASGGLTSASYEQYF.

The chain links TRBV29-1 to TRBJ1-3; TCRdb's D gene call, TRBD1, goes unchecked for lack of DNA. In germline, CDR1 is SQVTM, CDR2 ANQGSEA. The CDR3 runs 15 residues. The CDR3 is CSVELEDREGNTIYF.

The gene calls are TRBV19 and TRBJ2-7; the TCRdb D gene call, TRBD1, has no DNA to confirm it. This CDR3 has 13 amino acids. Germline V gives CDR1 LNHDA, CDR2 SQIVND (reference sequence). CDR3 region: CASSGTESYEQYF. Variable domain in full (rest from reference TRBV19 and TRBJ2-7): DGGITQSPKYLFRKEGQNVTLSCEQNLNHDAMYWYRQDPGQGLRLIYYSQIVNDFQKGDIAEGYSVSREKKESFPLTVTSAQKNPTAFYLCASSGTESYEQYFGPGTRLTVT.

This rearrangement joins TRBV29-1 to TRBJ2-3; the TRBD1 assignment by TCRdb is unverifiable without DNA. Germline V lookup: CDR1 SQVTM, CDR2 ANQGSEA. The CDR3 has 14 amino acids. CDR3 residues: CSVEGQGWTDTQYF.

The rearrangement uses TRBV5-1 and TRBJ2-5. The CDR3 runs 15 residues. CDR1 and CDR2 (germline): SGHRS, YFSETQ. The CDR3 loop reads CASSMDRPYQETQYF.

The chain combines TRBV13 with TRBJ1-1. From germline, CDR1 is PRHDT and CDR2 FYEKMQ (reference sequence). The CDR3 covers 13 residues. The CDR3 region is CASSSGQNTEAFF.